The T cell receptor (beta chain) described here comes from a study of CD8+ T cells in alopecia areata. Trimming left V 5 bases short and J 5 bases short, with 15 bases between. The germline gives CDR1 SGHTA, CDR2 FQGNSA. This CDR3 region has 14 residues. A FACSAria was used to sort CD4+ and CD8+ T cells. These cells came from PBMCs. Notes on the study in general: Scalp samples also contribute reads from the resident alphabeta T cells found in normal skin. Patients shared TCRs less clearly than mice did, possibly owing to HLA. Lesional scalp displayed greater clonality than normal scalp, most notably in alopecia totalis/universalis.

On this clone: As yet, its antigen is unknown.

The sequencing template was cDNA reverse transcribed from extracted RNA. This table comes from immunoSEQ multiplex PCR, and its TCRdb copy is limited to in-frame clones, with some not included. The top ten clones hold 8.8% of a sample with over 90,000 clones, approximately 52% of them seen once. The chain carries TRBV7-2 and TRBJ2-5; D is unclear. This clonotype originated in a human donor in good health. Sequenced input: CD4+ T cells sorted from blood. CDR3 sequence (DNA): TGTGCCAGCAGCCACCCCCCTAGTGAGGAGACCCAGTACTTC. Its translation is CASSHPPSEETQYF.